This TCR beta chain was retrieved from a study of cytomegalovirus exposure and HLA in healthy donors. Notes on the study in general: As a later analysis revealed, the rate of TCR association differed by HLA locus, with DRB1 most and HLA-C fewest. Published work reported that the classifier diagnosed cytomegalovirus status with high specificity and sensitivity. Most observed TCR sequences were rare, whereas some public TCRs were detected in many donors.

The CDR3 length is 13 residues. V gave up 1 base and J gave up 6 bases, with 9 bases separating them. Germline CDR1 SGHRS, CDR2 YFSETQ. In regard to this clone: Its antigen is unidentified.

60 Vbeta and 13 Jbeta primers were used in PCR. Assay used: immunoSEQ multiplex PCR; TCRdb lists only in-frame clones, some missing. The repertoire consists of about 150,000 clones, with about 70% occurring once and the leading ten covering under 2.5%. The source of this sequence is a woman aged 55-69 years in good health and CMV-seropositive. V and J are TRBV5-1 and TRBJ2-3; D call uncertain. Sample: PBMCs. Written as DNA, the CDR3 is TGCGCCAGCAGCTTGACCAACACGGATACGCAGTATTTT. Translated, it gives CASSLTNTDTQYF.